Only a few counts were recorded for the clone carrying this T cell receptor beta chain. As yet, its antigen is unknown. TCRdb independently ran MiXCR on the 5' RACE reads; one entry per CDR3 protein. The table includes more than 400,000 distinct CDR3 sequences, roughly 15% detected once. CDR3 length: 17 amino acids. V was pared by 4 bases and J by 2 bases, with 10 bases of the junction left unmatched. CDR1 and CDR2 from the germline V gene are SEHNR and FQNEAQ (reference sequence). This sample was taken from a study of identical twins. General study points: Conclusions rested on cross-sectional statistics rather than following the same donors. The study found excess low generation probability among twin-shared out-of-frame alpha sequences.

These sequences were also reported in another study, on yellow fever vaccine responses in identical twins.

This receptor was identified in a woman in her late teens or twenties in good health. The V gene is TRBV7-9, the J gene TRBJ2-5; 10 nucleotides line up with TRBD2. Sample: CD4+ T cells sorted from blood. CDR3 sequence (DNA): TGTGCCAGCAGCTCTGGAACTAGCGGGACGACTCAAGAGACCCAGTACTTC. It yields the protein CASSSGTSGTTQETQYF.